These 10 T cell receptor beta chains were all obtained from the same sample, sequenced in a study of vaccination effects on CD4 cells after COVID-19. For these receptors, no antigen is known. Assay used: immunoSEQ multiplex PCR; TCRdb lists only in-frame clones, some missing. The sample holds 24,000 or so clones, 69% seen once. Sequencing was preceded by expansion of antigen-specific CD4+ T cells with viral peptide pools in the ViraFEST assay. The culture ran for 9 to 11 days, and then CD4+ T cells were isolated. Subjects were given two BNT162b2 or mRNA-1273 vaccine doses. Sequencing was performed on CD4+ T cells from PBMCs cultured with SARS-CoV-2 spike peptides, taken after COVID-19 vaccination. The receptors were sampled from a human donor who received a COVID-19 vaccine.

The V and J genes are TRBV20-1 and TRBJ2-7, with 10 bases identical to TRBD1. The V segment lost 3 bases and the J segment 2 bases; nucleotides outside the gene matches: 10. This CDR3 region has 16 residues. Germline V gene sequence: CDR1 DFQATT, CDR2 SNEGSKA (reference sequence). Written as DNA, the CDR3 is TGCAGTGCTAGTAGATTGGGACAGGGGTCTGCCTACGAGCAGTACTTC. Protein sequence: CSASRLGQGSAYEQYF.

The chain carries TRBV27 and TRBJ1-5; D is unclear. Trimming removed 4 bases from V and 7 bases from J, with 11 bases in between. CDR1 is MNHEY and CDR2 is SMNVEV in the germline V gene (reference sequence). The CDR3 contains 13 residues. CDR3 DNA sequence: TGTGCCAGCAGTTCCCGTATGGGCCAGCCCCAGCATTTT. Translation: CASSSRMGQPQHF.

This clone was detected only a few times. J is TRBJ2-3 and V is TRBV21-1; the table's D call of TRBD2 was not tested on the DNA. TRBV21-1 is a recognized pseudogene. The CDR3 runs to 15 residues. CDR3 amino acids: CASSIIYGATDTQYF. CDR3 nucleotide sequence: TGTGCCAGCAGCATTATATACGGAGCCACAGATACGCAGTATTTT.

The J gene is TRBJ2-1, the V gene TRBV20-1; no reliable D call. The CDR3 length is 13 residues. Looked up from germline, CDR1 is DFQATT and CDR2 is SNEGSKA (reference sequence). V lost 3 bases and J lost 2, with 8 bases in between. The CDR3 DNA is TGCAGTGCTAGTATACCAGCCTACAATGAGCAGTTCTTC. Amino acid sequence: CSASIPAYNEQFF.

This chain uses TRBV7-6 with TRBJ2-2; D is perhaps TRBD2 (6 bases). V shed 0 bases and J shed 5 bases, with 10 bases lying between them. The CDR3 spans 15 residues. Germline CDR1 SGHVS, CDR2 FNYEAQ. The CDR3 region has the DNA TGTGCCAGCAGCTTAGCAACCCGGGGGACCGGGGAGCTGTTTTTT. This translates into CASSLATRGTGELFF.

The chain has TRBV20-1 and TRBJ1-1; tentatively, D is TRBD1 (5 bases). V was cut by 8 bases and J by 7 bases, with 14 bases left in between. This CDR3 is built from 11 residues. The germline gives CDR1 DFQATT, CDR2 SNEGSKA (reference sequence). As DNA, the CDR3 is TGCAGTATCCCTTGGGACGGTGAAGCTTTCTTT. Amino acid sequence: CSIPWDGEAFF.

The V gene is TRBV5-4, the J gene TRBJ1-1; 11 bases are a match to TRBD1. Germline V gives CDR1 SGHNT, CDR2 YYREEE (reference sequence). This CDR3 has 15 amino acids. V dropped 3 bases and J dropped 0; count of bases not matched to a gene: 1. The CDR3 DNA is TGTGCCAGCAGCTGGACAGGGGGCATGAACACTGAAGCTTTCTTT. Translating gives CASSWTGGMNTEAFF.

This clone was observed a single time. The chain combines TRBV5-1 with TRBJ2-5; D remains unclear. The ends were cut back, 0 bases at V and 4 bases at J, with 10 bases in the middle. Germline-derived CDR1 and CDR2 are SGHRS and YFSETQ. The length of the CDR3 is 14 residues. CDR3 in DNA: TGCGCCAGCAGCTTGGGGTCGGAGCCAGAGACCCAGTACTTC. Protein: CASSLGSEPETQYF.

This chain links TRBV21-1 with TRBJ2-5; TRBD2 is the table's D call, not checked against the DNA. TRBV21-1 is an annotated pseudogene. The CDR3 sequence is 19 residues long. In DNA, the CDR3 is TGTGCCAGCAGCAAAAGGGCCCTAGCGGGCCACCTAAGAGACGGGACCCAGTACTTC. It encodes CASSKRALAGHLRDGTQYF.

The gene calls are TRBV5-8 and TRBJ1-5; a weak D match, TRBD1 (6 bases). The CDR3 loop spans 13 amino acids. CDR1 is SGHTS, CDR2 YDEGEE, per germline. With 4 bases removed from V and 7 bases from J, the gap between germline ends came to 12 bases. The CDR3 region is CASSAQGSQPQHF. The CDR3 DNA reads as TGTGCCAGCAGCGCACAGGGTAGCCAGCCCCAGCATTTT.